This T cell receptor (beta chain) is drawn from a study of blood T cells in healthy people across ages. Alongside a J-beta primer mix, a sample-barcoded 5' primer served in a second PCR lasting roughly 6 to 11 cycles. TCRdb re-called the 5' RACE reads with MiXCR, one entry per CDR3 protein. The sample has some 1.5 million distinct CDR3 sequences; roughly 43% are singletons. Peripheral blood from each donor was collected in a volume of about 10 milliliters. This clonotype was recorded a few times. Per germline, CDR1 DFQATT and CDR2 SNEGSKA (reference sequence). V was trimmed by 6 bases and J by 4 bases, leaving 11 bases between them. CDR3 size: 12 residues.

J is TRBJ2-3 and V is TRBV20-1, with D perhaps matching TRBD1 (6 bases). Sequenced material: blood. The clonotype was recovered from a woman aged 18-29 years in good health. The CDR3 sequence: CSAAGAADTQYF. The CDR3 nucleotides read TGCAGTGCAGCAGGGGCGGCAGATACGCAGTATTTT.